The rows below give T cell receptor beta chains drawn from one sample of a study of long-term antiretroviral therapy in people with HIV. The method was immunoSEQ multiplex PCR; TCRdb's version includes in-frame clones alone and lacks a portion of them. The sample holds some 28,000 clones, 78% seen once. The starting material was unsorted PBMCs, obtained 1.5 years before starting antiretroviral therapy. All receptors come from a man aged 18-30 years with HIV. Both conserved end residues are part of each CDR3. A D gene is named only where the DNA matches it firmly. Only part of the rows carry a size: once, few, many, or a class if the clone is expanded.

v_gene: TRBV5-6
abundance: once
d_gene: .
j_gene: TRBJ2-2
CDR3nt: TGTGCCAGCAGCTTGCATCAGGGGTCGAACACCGGGGAGCTGTTTTTT
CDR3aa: CASSLHQGSNTGELFF

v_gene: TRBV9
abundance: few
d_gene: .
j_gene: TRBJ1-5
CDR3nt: TGTGCCAGCAGCGTAGAAAGTAGCAATCAGCCCCAGCATTTT
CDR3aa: CASSVESSNQPQHF

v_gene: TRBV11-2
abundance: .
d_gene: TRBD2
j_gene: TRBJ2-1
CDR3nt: TGTGCCAGCATCCTCAATTCCGGGACTAGCTCCTACAATGAGCAGTTCTTC
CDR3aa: CASILNSGTSSYNEQFF

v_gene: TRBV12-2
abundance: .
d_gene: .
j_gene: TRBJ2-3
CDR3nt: TGTGCAAGTCGCTTTCGGGCCACAGATACGCAGTATTTT
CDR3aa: CASRFRATDTQYF

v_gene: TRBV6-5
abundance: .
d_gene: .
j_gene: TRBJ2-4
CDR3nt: TGTGCCAGCAGTTACTCGAGGGGGTACATTCAGTACTTC
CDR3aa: CASSYSRGYIQYF

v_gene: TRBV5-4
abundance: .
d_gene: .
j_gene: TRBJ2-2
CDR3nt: TGTGCCAGCAGCTTGGGGACATTTAATTTCGCCGGGGAGCTGTTTTTT
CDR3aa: CASSLGTFNFAGELFF

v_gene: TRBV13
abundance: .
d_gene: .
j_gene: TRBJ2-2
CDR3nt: TGTGCCAGCAATTCGAGGGGGACCGGGGGCACCGGGGAGCTGTTTTTT
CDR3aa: CASNSRGTGGTGELFF

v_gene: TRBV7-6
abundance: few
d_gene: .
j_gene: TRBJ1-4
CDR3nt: TGTGCCAGCAGCTCAACAGGGTCGTCTAATGAAAAACTGTTTTTT
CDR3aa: CASSSTGSSNEKLFF

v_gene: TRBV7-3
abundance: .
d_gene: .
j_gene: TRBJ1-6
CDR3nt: TGTGCCAGCAGCCCAGGACTCCATAATTCACCCCTCCACTTT
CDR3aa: CASSPGLHNSPLHF

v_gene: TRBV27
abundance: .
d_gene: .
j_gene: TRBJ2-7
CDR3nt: TGTGCCAGCAGTCCCCTAGCATCTATATACGAGCAGTACTTC
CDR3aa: CASSPLASIYEQYF

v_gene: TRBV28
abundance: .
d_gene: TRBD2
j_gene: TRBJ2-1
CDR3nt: TGTGCCAGCAGTTTAGGGCTAGCGGAGACAGAGGAGCAGTTCTTC
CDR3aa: CASSLGLAETEEQFF

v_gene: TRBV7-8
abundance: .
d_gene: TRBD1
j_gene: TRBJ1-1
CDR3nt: TGTGCCAGCAGCGTGGGACAGCGCTTGAACACTGAAGCTTTCTTT
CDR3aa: CASSVGQRLNTEAFF

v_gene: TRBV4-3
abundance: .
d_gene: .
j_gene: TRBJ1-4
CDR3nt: TGCGCCAGCAGCCCCCTCGGGTTAGCCGGAGGTGAAAAACTGTTTTTT
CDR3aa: CASSPLGLAGGEKLFF

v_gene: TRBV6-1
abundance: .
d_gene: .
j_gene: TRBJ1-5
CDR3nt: TGTGCCAGCATAAAGGGTTATAGCAATCAGCCCCAGCATTTT
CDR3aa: CASIKGYSNQPQHF

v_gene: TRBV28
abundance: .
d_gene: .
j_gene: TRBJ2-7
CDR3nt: TGTGCCAGCAGTTTGGGAGGATACGCCTACGAGCAGTACTTC
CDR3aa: CASSLGGYAYEQYF

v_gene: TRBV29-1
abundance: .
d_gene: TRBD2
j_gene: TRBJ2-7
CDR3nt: TGCAGCGTGGAGATTAGCGGGAGCTACGAGCAGTACTTC
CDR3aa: CSVEISGSYEQYF

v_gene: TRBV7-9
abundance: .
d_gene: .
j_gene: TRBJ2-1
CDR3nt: TGTGCCAGCAGTCCGAGACTAGGTCTATCCTACAATGAGCAGTTCTTC
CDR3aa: CASSPRLGLSYNEQFF

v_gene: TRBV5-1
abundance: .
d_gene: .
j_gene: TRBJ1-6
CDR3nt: TGCGCCAGCAGCTTGGCTGGTGGCAGGGAGGATTCACCCCTCCACTTT
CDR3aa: CASSLAGGREDSPLHF